These 23 T cell receptor beta chains originate from one sample sequenced in a study of blood T cell repertoires in COVID-19. Measured with immunoSEQ multiplex PCR; TCRdb has only the in-frame clones, and not every one. The sample consists of some 450,000 clones, approximately 89% of them appearing once. Sequences were obtained from peripheral blood. The receptors stem from a woman between 45 and 65 years old with COVID-19, enrolled during active disease.

This clone was recorded once. V is TRBV29-1 and J is TRBJ1-2, with a tentative D call TRBD1 (5 bases). From germline, CDR1 is SQVTM and CDR2 ANQGSEA. There are 12 residues in the CDR3. V lost 5 bases and J 1 base, leaving 8 bases between the germline ends. This CDR3 is CSVKRGNYGYTF. The CDR3 nucleotides are TGCAGCGTTAAAAGGGGTAACTATGGCTACACCTTC.

The V and J genes are TRBV11-2 and TRBJ1-6, with D possibly matching TRBD1 (6 bases). Germline CDR1 and CDR2: SGHAT and FQNNGV. Trimming cost V 5 bases and J 4 bases, with 15 bases left between them. The CDR3 runs 16 residues. The CDR3 sequence is CASSLGNRVYNSPLHF. CDR3 coding DNA: TGTGCCAGCAGCCTGGGGAACAGGGTATATAATTCACCCCTCCACTTT.

The rearrangement links TRBV11-1 to TRBJ1-6; 9 bases are shared with TRBD1. V gave up 5 bases and J gave up 7 bases; unmatched junction bases: 6. The CDR3 extends over 15 amino acids. CDR1 and CDR2 (germline): SGHAT, FQDESV (reference sequence). In nucleotides, the CDR3 is TGTGCCAGCAGCATAACAGGGGGCTTCAATTCACCCCTCCACTTT. This gives the protein CASSITGGFNSPLHF.

V gene TRBV5-1 combines with J gene TRBJ2-1; 11 bases are a match to TRBD2. The trim removed 0 bases at V and 9 bases at J, leaving 2 bases unmatched. CDR1 and CDR2 from the germline V gene are SGHRS and YFSETQ. The CDR3 length is 14 residues. In DNA form, the CDR3 reads TGCGCCAGCAGCTTGGGACTAGCGGGGACTGAGCAGTTCTTC. Translating it yields CASSLGLAGTEQFF.

The chain couples TRBV6-6 to TRBJ1-5; TRBD1 might be the D (5 bases). Germline CDR1 and CDR2: MNHNY and SVGAGI (reference sequence). The V end lost 2 bases, the J end lost 0 bases, and 8 bases lay between the germline ends. The length of the CDR3 is 15 residues. The CDR3 here is CASSYPGDSNQPQHF. CDR3 nucleotide sequence: TGTGCCAGCAGTTACCCGGGGGATAGCAATCAGCCCCAGCATTTT.

This clone showed up just a few times. The rearrangement joins TRBV2 to TRBJ2-2, with a tentative D call TRBD1 (6 bases). Trimming removed 7 bases from V and 2 bases from J, with 11 bases in between. Germline assignment: CDR1 SNHLY and CDR2 FYNNEI. CDR3 length: 14 residues. The CDR3 DNA reads TGTGCCAGCAAGGGGACAAGTAACACCGGGGAGCTGTTTTTT. This encodes CASKGTSNTGELFF.

The chain combines TRBV12-3 or TRBV12-4 with TRBJ2-5; 7 positions agree with TRBD2. The J segment lost 5 bases and the V segment lost 4 bases, leaving 4 bases of the junction unmatched. The CDR3 consists of 13 residues. In DNA, the CDR3 is TGTGCCAGCAGTTGGGAGGGGAAGGAGACCCAGTACTTC. This gives the protein CASSWEGKETQYF.

The J gene is TRBJ2-3, the V gene TRBV27; D is perhaps TRBD1 (6 bases). V lost 6 bases and J 3 bases, leaving 16 bases between the germline ends. This CDR3 region has 15 residues. Germline V CDR1 and CDR2: MNHEY, SMNVEV (reference sequence). The chain's CDR3 is CASRTVQGPTDTQYF. In nucleotides, the CDR3 is TGTGCCAGCAGAACCGTACAGGGTCCGACAGATACGCAGTATTTT.

V and J are TRBV27 and TRBJ1-5; 8 nucleotides align to TRBD1. Per the germline V gene, CDR1 is MNHEY and CDR2 is SMNVEV (reference sequence). V gave up 5 bases and J gave up 6 bases; unmatched junction bases: 6. This CDR3 has 14 residues. CDR3 region: CASSTTGAGQPQHF. The CDR3 DNA is TGTGCCAGCAGTACGACAGGGGCGGGTCAGCCCCAGCATTTT.

The chain couples TRBV6-6 to TRBJ1-2; a weak D match, TRBD1 (6 bases). The CDR3 covers 11 residues. V lost 5 bases, J lost 7 bases, and 8 bases lay in between. CDR1 MNHNY and CDR2 SVGAGI come from the germline V gene (reference sequence). DNA of the CDR3: TGTGCCAGCAGTGGGGGCACTGGCTACACCTTC. Protein: CASSGGTGYTF.

Here the CDR3 reads CASRKPDRINYGYTF. The CDR3 DNA follows: TGTGCCAGCAGGAAGCCGGACAGAATTAACTATGGCTACACCTTC. The chain combines TRBV21-1 with TRBJ1-2; the DNA was not used to check the table's D call, TRBD1. TRBV21-1 counts as a pseudogene. The CDR3 is made up of 15 amino acids.

As to this clone: This CDR3 fails to terminate in the conserved phenylalanine or tryptophan, so it likely reflects a read error. It is unclear where the CDR3 begins or ends on the DNA, so no DNA is shown, and the CDR3 is as TCRdb lists it. The chain combines TRBV6-4 with TRBJ2-7; the table names TRBD1, a call not compared with the DNA. The CDR3 spans 13 residues, counting both ends. Germline CDR1 is MRHNA and CDR2 is SNTAGT. The CDR3 protein is CAIHGGRQGHIDR.

This clone has only one observation. V gene TRBV19 combines with J gene TRBJ1-3; D is uncertain. With 0 bases removed from V and 4 bases from J, the gap between germline ends came to 10 bases. Germline assignment: CDR1 LNHDA and CDR2 SQIVND (reference sequence). The CDR3 has 15 amino acids. The CDR3, as DNA: TGTGCCAGTAGTATAGATCGATCGGGAGGAAACACCATATATTTT. As protein: CASSIDRSGGNTIYF.

V gene TRBV2 combines with J gene TRBJ1-1; the match to TRBD1 covers 8 bases. Per germline, CDR1 SNHLY and CDR2 FYNNEI. Losses at the gene ends were 6 bases for V and 4 bases for J; bases not matched to a gene: 10. This CDR3 comprises 15 residues. CDR3 amino acids: CASSSRYTGGTEAFF. The CDR3 nucleotides are TGTGCCAGCAGCTCCAGGTATACAGGGGGCACTGAAGCTTTCTTT. Full variable domain (missing parts from reference TRBV2 and TRBJ1-1): EPEVTQTPSHQVTQMGQEVILRCVPISNHLYFYWYRQILGQKVEFLVSFYNNEISEKSEIFDDQFSVERPDGSNFTLKIRSTKLEDSAMYFCASSSRYTGGTEAFFGQGTRLTVV.

This rearrangement joins TRBV6-1 to TRBJ1-3, with a tentative D call TRBD1 (6 bases). The CDR3 runs to 17 residues. V was clipped by 2 bases and J by 5 bases, with 19 bases between them. The V gene's germline CDR1 is MNHNS and CDR2 SASEGT. DNA of the CDR3: TGTGCCAGCAGTGAAATGAGGCAGGGGCCTAAAAGAAACACCATATATTTT. It translates to CASSEMRQGPKRNTIYF.

The chain's CDR3 is CASSQSFFPQHF. CDR3 DNA sequence: TGCGCCAGCAGTCAATCTTTCTTTCCCCAGCATTTT. This chain joins TRBV23-1 and TRBJ1-5; D gene uncertain. TRBV23-1 falls under the ORF class, with uncertain function. V shed 0 bases and J shed 10 bases, with 7 bases lying between them. CDR3 length equals 12 residues.

The chain combines TRBV2 with TRBJ1-1, with 8 bases that match TRBD1. V was pared by 9 bases and J by 0 bases, with 9 bases of the junction left unmatched. The germline V gene encodes CDR1 SNHLY and CDR2 FYNNEI. The CDR3 totals 15 residues. In nucleotides, the CDR3 is TGTGCCAGTAACCCGACAGGGGCCATGAACACTGAAGCTTTCTTT. It encodes CASNPTGAMNTEAFF.

Concerning this clone: An end of the junction differs from the germline gene, which may be a read error. V usage is TRBV9 and J usage is TRBJ1-6; D is undetermined. Germline CDR1 reads SGDLS; CDR2 reads YYNGEE. This CDR3 has 13 residues. CDR3 protein: CVSSVVFNSPLHF. The CDR3, as DNA: TGTGTCAGCAGCGTAGTCTTCAATTCACCCCTCCACTTT.

This sequence joins TRBV5-5 and TRBJ1-5; maybe TRBD1 (5 bases). The germline V gene has CDR1 SGHKS and CDR2 YYEKEE (reference sequence). Trimming left V 0 bases short and J 7 bases short, with 11 bases between. The CDR3 covers 14 residues. This CDR3 is CASSLVAGIQPQHF. The CDR3, as DNA: TGTGCCAGCAGCTTGGTTGCAGGGATACAGCCCCAGCATTTT.

The gene calls are TRBV4-1 and TRBJ1-1, with 7 bases fitting TRBD1. The germline V gene encodes CDR1 MGHRA and CDR2 YSYEKL. V shed 4 bases, J shed 1 base, and the junction held 9 bases outside the gene matches. The CDR3 sequence is 16 residues long. The CDR3 DNA follows: TGCGCCAGCAGCCGAGGGGGCTCGACGAGGAACACTGAAGCTTTCTTT. It specifies CASSRGGSTRNTEAFF.

The CDR3 region has the DNA TGTGCCTGGAGTCTCGGGACAGGGGACACTGAAGCTTTCTTT. Amino acid sequence: CAWSLGTGDTEAFF. The V gene is TRBV30, the J gene TRBJ1-1; TRBD1 agrees at 10 bases. With V trimmed by 2 bases and J by 3 bases, 3 bases remained unmatched. Germline loops: CDR1 GTSNPN, CDR2 SVGIG (reference sequence). The CDR3 extends over 14 amino acids.

J is TRBJ1-3 and V is TRBV5-1; weak D call: TRBD1 (6 bases). The CDR3 spans 15 residues. Per the germline V gene, CDR1 is SGHRS and CDR2 is YFSETQ. V shed 7 bases and J shed 0 bases, with 14 bases lying between them. The CDR3 region has the DNA TGCGCCAGCCGCCGGGACACCTTCTCTGGAAACACCATATATTTT. Its translation is CASRRDTFSGNTIYF.

This chain joins TRBV4-1 and TRBJ2-7; 8 bases align to TRBD1. In germline, CDR1 is MGHRA, CDR2 YSYEKL. The CDR3 length is 14 residues. Trimming at V came to 0 bases and at J to 5 bases, leaving 3 bases not matched to a gene. The CDR3 loop reads CASSQEDRADEQYF. The DNA of the CDR3 is TGCGCCAGCAGCCAAGAGGACAGGGCGGACGAGCAGTACTTC.